This T cell receptor (beta chain) was captured by sequencing in a study of CD8 T cells in Susac syndrome. RNA in amounts of about 0.5 to 1 ug was reverse transcribed with random hexamers. From the immunoSEQ multiplex PCR reads, TCRdb called clonotypes with MiXCR, one entry per CDR3 protein. Of 60,000 to 75,000 distinct CDR3 sequences in the sample, roughly 94% were seen once. Sequenced material: CD8+ T cells from PBMCs. The clonotype originates from a human donor in good health.

CDR3 loop: CASSFRGLGGANVLTF. CDR3 DNA sequence: TGTGCCAGCAGCTTCCGGGGCTTGGGAGGGGCCAACGTCCTGACTTTC. This chain joins TRBV5-8 and TRBJ2-6; D possibly uses TRBD1 or TRBD2 (5 bases each). The germline CDR1 and CDR2 sequences are SGHTS and YDEGEE. The CDR3 is 16 amino acids. The V end was cut by 2 bases, the J end by 4 bases, with 13 bases between.